This T cell receptor beta chain was captured in a study of Ad26.COV2.S vaccination and SARS-CoV-2 variants (dated by TCRdb to about 2021). Regarding the research as a whole: Donors in the vaccine arm were drawn from COV1001, a multicentre, randomized, double-blind, placebo-controlled phase I-IIa trial testing Ad26.COV2.S in healthy adults. The specificity and breadth of SARS-CoV-2-reactive T cell receptors after Ad26.COV2.S vaccination were assessed by TCRbeta repertoire sequencing. A total of 32 samples were included in the TCR-sequenced set, comprising around 19 Ad26.COV2.S vaccine recipients, 5 placebo recipients and 8 SARS-CoV-2 convalescent individuals. Throughout the experiments and outcome assessment, investigators stayed blinded to trial group allocation. Dosing of Ad26.COV2.S was intramuscular, at either 5x10^10 or 1x10^11 viral particles, delivered as one shot or as two shots spaced 56 days apart. Trial participants were randomized into five groups of five, in which low-dose or high-dose Ad26.COV2.S was given once or twice, or placebo was given on both occasions.

As concerns this clone: The clone's antigen remains unknown. No much larger clonotype is one base removed from it; base qualities were not supplied.

Results and caveats for the whole study, not just this receptor: The authors noted that the TCR breadth and depth analyses may have underestimated total T cell responses. Substantial breadth of spike-specific CD8+ and CD4+ T cell responses was reported after vaccination. Higher spike-specific TCR breadth was observed in Ad26.COV2.S recipients than in placebo recipients (P = 0.0014). Comparable non-spike TCR breadth was observed between vaccine and placebo recipients, consistent with only spike being contained in the vaccine. The study was not powered for comparison of responses between vaccine doses or regimens.

The CDR3 holds 12 amino acids from the cysteine to the phenylalanine. The DNA shown is the 36-base CDR3, in frame from base 1. Deletion took 3 bases off V and 11 bases off J, with a span of 11 bases between the germline ends. From a lookup of the germline V gene, CDR1 and CDR2 are MNHNS and SASEGT. Taken with the paper, the label for treatment or condition translates to: around 19 received Ad26.COV2.S at low or high dose, single or two shots; 5 received placebo; per-sample allocation not given. Repertoires of vaccine and placebo recipients were sequenced from samples collected on day 63 after the first injection. Cohort 1b enrolled about two dozen adults aged 18-55 years at a single site in Boston, USA, between 29 July and 7 August 2020. Ad26.COV2.S consisted of a replication-incompetent adenovirus type 26 vector by which a prefusion-stabilized SARS-CoV-2 spike protein from the original Wuhan strain was expressed.

TCRbeta CDR3 regions were sequenced with the immunoSEQ Assay. After extraction, genomic DNA underwent amplification by bias-controlled multiplex PCR, followed by high-throughput sequencing. In the source study's methods: Collapsing and filtering of sequences were performed to quantify the absolute abundance of each unique TCRbeta CDR3 region. T cell fraction was estimated by normalization of TCRbeta template counts to usable DNA, with usable DNA being measured through amplification of reference genes present in all nucleated cells. Repertoire TCRs were annotated as SARS-CoV-2-specific when V gene, CDR3 amino acid sequence and J gene were exactly matched to a known reactive TCR set. The reference SARS-CoV-2 TCR set was obtained from MIRA and was filtered for enrichment in COVID-19-positive ImmuneCODE repertoires, whereby public or cross-reactive TCRs were removed. Using the MIRA antigens, annotated TCRs were further analysed by specific ORF or by position within an ORF. Depth was the summed frequency of annotated unique rearrangements, while breadth was defined as annotated unique rearrangements over total unique productive rearrangements. Two-sided Wilcoxon rank-sum tests were used to compare TCR breadth between groups. The immuneACCESS repertoire file appears here via TCRdb, limited to in-frame rearrangements. These files lack a portion of the clones; in checked studies, under half of the deficit traces to unresolved V genes, and the cause of the others is not known. The V and J calls and clone size come from that table; D and trimming were worked out from the DNA. For this sample there are about 420,000 clones; 88% appear just once. 3.6% of the sample is taken by the ten largest.

The sequence was collected from a person between 18 and 59 years old who received the Ad26.COV2.S COVID-19 vaccine or a placebo. The chain is made from TRBV6-1 and TRBJ1-5; the D gene is unclear. The sequencing here drew on peripheral blood, taken in a trial of Ad26.COV2.S vaccine versus placebo. The base sequence is TGTGCCAGCAGTGATGGTGGATCAGCCCAGCATTTT. It encodes CASSDGGSAQHF.